This T cell receptor beta chain derives from a study of cytomegalovirus exposure and HLA in healthy donors. Study conclusions and caveats: Later examination showed HLA-associated TCR beta chains had greater clonal expansion than equally common others.

13 Jbeta primers and 60 Vbeta primers were used for the PCR. Produced via immunoSEQ multiplex PCR; TCRdb's table is partial and in-frame only. The sample has fewer than 250,000 clones, around 85% seen once. This clone appeared a few times. Antigen: not known. The CDR3 is 13 amino acids. Germline V CDR1 and CDR2: MNHNY, SVGAGI (reference sequence). The ends were cut back, 3 bases at V and 5 bases at J, with 8 bases in the middle. The source of this sequence is a girl aged 2 to 10 in good health and CMV-seronegative. Specimen: PBMCs. The genes are TRBV6-6 and TRBJ1-5; D is unclear. The CDR3 reads CASSYLGDQPQHF. CDR3 nucleotide sequence: TGTGCCAGCAGTTATTTAGGAGATCAGCCCCAGCATTTT.